The 27 T cell receptor beta chains below were found in one sample sequenced in a study of regulatory T cells in long-lasting Graves disease. Time point denoted: newly diagnosed GD, antithyroid drugs for less than 3 months. PBMC-derived RNA was used for the TCR library. Arm-PCR of CDR3 regions and iRepertoire HTBI primers were used to build TCR beta libraries. MiXCR, run by TCRdb on the multiplex PCR reads, gives a single entry per CDR3 protein. This sample has about 470,000 distinct CDR3 sequences, with approximately 15% found just once. These data also featured in a second study, about T cells in Graves' hyperthyroidism and ophthalmopathy.

Sequenced material: peripheral blood mononuclear cells (PBMCs), taken at new diagnosis, from a patient treated with antithyroid drugs. The receptor source for this set is a woman aged 30 to 39 with Graves disease.

The chain joins TRBV10-3 to TRBJ1-6; no reliable D call. Trimming stripped 10 bases from V and 10 bases from J, with 2 bases between. Germline V gives CDR1 ENHRY, CDR2 SYGVKD. This CDR3 has 8 amino acids. CDR3 residues: CATSPLHF. CDR3 sequence (DNA): TGTGCCACGTCACCCCTCCACTTT.

In its sample, this clonotype was seen many times. Germline and junction disagree at one end, which may indicate a read error. J is TRBJ1-1 and V is TRBV12-3 or TRBV12-4; no clear D gene. The CDR3 consists of 11 residues. The CDR3 DNA reads TGTGCCAGCAGCTTAGTAGCTGAAGCTTTCTTT. It encodes CASSLVAEAFF.

The J gene is TRBJ2-3, the V gene TRBV11-2, with D tentatively TRBD2 (6 bases). Germline V gives CDR1 SGHAT, CDR2 FQNNGV. The CDR3 spans 17 residues. V dropped 1 base and J dropped 1 base, with 15 bases sitting between them. The CDR3 DNA sequence: TGTGCCAGCAGCTTAGTGGACCTAGCGATCGGCACAGATACGCAGTATTTT. This encodes CASSLVDLAIGTDTQYF.

This clonotype showed up just a few times. This chain connects TRBV6-1 to TRBJ2-7, with 8 bases lining up with TRBD2. The CDR3 runs 14 residues. Germline V gene lookup returns CDR1 MNHNS and CDR2 SASEGT. V shed 11 bases and J 2 bases; nucleotides not matched to a gene: 11. This CDR3 reads CAVIGGRPPYEQYF. In nucleotides, the CDR3 is TGTGCCGTAATAGGCGGGAGGCCGCCCTACGAGCAGTACTTC.

In its sample, this clonotype was seen many times. The V gene is TRBV5-1, the J gene TRBJ1-1; 8 bases are a match to TRBD1. V lost 0 bases to trimming and J lost 5 bases; unmatched junction nucleotides: 12. Per the germline V gene, CDR1 is SGHRS and CDR2 is YFSETQ. The CDR3 contains 17 residues. CDR3 bases: TGCGCCAGCAGCTTGGTTCCCCTAGACAGGGGCTTGACTGAAGCTTTCTTT. Its translation is CASSLVPLDRGLTEAFF.

This clonotype was seen only a few times. The chain uses TRBV6-1 and TRBJ1-1, with TRBD1 matching 7 bases. Germline trimming cut 2 bases from V and 0 bases from J; bases unmatched to any gene: 9. Germline CDR1 and CDR2: MNHNS and SASEGT. This CDR3 region has 17 residues. This CDR3 reads CASSEYSGGNMNTEAFF. CDR3 bases: TGTGCCAGCAGTGAATATTCAGGGGGGAATATGAACACTGAAGCTTTCTTT.

This clonotype was seen repeatedly, ten times or more. The chain has TRBV6-2 or TRBV6-3 and TRBJ2-5; 10 bases match TRBD2. This CDR3 has 15 amino acids. The V gene's germline CDR1 is MNHEY and CDR2 SVGEGT. The J segment lost 4 bases and the V segment lost 2 bases, leaving 4 bases of the junction unmatched. CDR3 in amino acids: CASSYLQREGETQYF. The DNA for the CDR3 is TGTGCCAGCAGTTACCTCCAGCGGGAGGGAGAGACCCAGTACTTC.

This clonotype was found many times. The chain couples TRBV18 to TRBJ1-1; unclear D gene. The CDR3 runs 14 residues. V was pared by 3 bases and J by 0 bases, with 8 bases between. The V gene's germline CDR1 is KGHSH and CDR2 LQKENI. CDR3: CASSPADLNTEAFF. For the CDR3, the DNA is TGTGCCAGCTCACCGGCCGATCTGAACACTGAAGCTTTCTTT.

This clonotype appeared many times. The genes are TRBV11-3 and TRBJ2-2, with D possibly TRBD2 on 5 matching bases. CDR3 length: 13 amino acids. Germline V gene data show CDR1 as SGHNT and CDR2 as YENEEA. V shed 7 bases and J shed 5 bases, with 11 bases lying between them. Written as DNA, the CDR3 is TGTGCCAGCAAGGGCGGGTTGACCGGGGAGCTGTTTTTT. Its translation is CASKGGLTGELFF.

This clonotype was detected ten times or more. This chain uses TRBV2 with TRBJ2-2; D remains unclear. Germline V gene sequence: CDR1 SNHLY, CDR2 FYNNEI. This CDR3 contains 12 residues. Trimming took 2 bases from V and 6 from J, leaving 4 bases between them. CDR3 amino acids: CASSESPGELFF. CDR3 nucleotide sequence: TGTGCCAGCAGTGAATCTCCCGGGGAGCTGTTTTTT.

This clonotype came up many times. The chain joins TRBV12-3 or TRBV12-4 to TRBJ2-1; 9 bases map to TRBD2. J was trimmed by 5 bases and V by 6 bases; bases with no gene match: 8. The CDR3 sequence is 15 residues long. The CDR3 sequence: CASRESGRKHNEQFF. The DNA of the CDR3 is TGTGCCAGCAGGGAGAGCGGGAGGAAACACAATGAGCAGTTCTTC.

The chain carries TRBV16 and TRBJ1-5; no definite D call. Germline assignment: CDR1 KGHSY and CDR2 FQNENV. V was clipped by 3 bases and J by 6 bases, with 18 bases between them. The CDR3 has 16 amino acids. Here the CDR3 reads CASSQLPSPAGQPQHF. DNA for the CDR3: TGTGCCAGCAGCCAGCTCCCCTCCCCAGCAGGTCAGCCCCAGCATTTT.

This clonotype was recorded many times. The V call is TRBV12-3 or TRBV12-4, the J call TRBJ2-7; D gene ambiguous. This CDR3 contains 14 residues. Trimming took 0 bases from V and 3 from J, leaving 9 bases between them. In nucleotides, the CDR3 is TGTGCCAGCAGTTTAGCGGGGTTTCGCTACGAGCAGTACTTC. Translated, it gives CASSLAGFRYEQYF.

This clonotype was seen repeatedly, ten times or more. V and J are TRBV27 and TRBJ2-3; D might be TRBD1 or TRBD2, each matching 6 bases. CDR1 and CDR2 from the germline V gene are MNHEY and SMNVEV (reference sequence). The V end lost 10 bases, the J end lost 4 bases, and 12 bases lay between the germline ends. CDR3 length: 12 residues. CDR3 in DNA: TGTGCCACGGGGGCGCTGGCAGATACGCAGTATTTT. This encodes CATGALADTQYF.

The V and J genes are TRBV7-9 and TRBJ1-1; D remains ambiguous. Germline-derived CDR1 and CDR2 are SEHNR and FQNEAQ (reference sequence). V gave up 1 base and J gave up 0 bases, with 12 bases separating them. The CDR3 consists of 16 residues. DNA for the CDR3: TGTGCCAGCAGCTTAGTCCTAAACACCCTGAACACTGAAGCTTTCTTT. Translated: CASSLVLNTLNTEAFF.

This chain connects TRBV19 to TRBJ1-2; 9 bases map to TRBD1. J lost 8 bases, V lost 11 bases, and 12 bases had no gene match. The germline gives CDR1 LNHDA, CDR2 SQIVND (reference sequence). The CDR3 has 13 amino acids. The CDR3 DNA is TGTGCCGCCCGCGGGACAGGGTTTAACGGCTACACCTTC. This gives the protein CAARGTGFNGYTF. The variable domain in full, with the rest retrieved from reference TRBV19 and TRBJ1-2, is DGGITQSPKYLFRKEGQNVTLSCEQNLNHDAMYWYRQDPGQGLRLIYYSQIVNDFQKGDIAEGYSVSREKKESFPLTVTSAQKNPTAFYLCAARGTGFNGYTFGSGTRLTVV.

As to this clonotype: A much larger clone differs by one base, so this may be a read error. The chain carries TRBV11-2 and TRBJ2-2; 13 bases agree with TRBD2. This CDR3 region has 16 residues. Trimming took 5 bases from V and 4 from J; bases not matched to a gene: 4. Germline V gene sequence: CDR1 SGHAT, CDR2 FQNNGV. CDR3 in DNA: TGTGCCAGCAGCCATCGACTAGCGGGAGGCACCGGGGAGCTGTTTTTT. It yields the protein CASSHRLAGGTGELFF.

A few counts support this clonotype. This chain connects TRBV3-1 to TRBJ2-7; TRBD2 agrees at 9 bases. Germline CDR1 reads LGHDT; CDR2 reads YNNKEL (reference sequence). This CDR3 spans 15 amino acids. The ends lost 3 bases at V and 2 bases at J; junction bases unmatched: 5. CDR3 bases: TGTGCCAGCAGCCAGACGGGACTAGCTCCCTACGAGCAGTACTTC. Translated: CASSQTGLAPYEQYF.

V gene TRBV9 combines with J gene TRBJ2-7; TRBD1 aligns across 9 bases. V lost 3 bases and J lost 0; bases outside the gene matches: 7. This CDR3 region has 16 residues. Germline values: CDR1 SGDLS, CDR2 YYNGEE. DNA of the CDR3: TGTGCCAGCAGCGGGGGGACAGGGACCCACTCCTACGAGCAGTACTTC. The encoded protein is CASSGGTGTHSYEQYF.

The table lists this clonotype with many counts. The chain joins TRBV2 to TRBJ2-5, with 8 bases fitting TRBD2. Germline V lookup: CDR1 SNHLY, CDR2 FYNNEI. V was pared by 0 bases and J by 3 bases, with 3 bases of the junction left unmatched. This CDR3 has 15 amino acids. This chain's CDR3 is CASSEALSGEETQYF. CDR3 in DNA: TGTGCCAGCAGTGAAGCCCTTAGCGGGGAAGAGACCCAGTACTTC.

V and J are TRBV30 and TRBJ1-2; D call uncertain. V was clipped by 0 bases and J by 1 base, with 9 bases between them. Germline loops: CDR1 GTSNPN, CDR2 SVGIG (reference sequence). The CDR3 totals 14 residues. The CDR3 here is CAWSVRGLNYGYTF. Written as DNA, the CDR3 is TGTGCCTGGAGTGTCCGCGGACTTAACTATGGCTACACCTTC.

Ten or more counts support this clonotype. The genes are TRBV30 and TRBJ2-3; D not resolved. This CDR3 is built from 12 residues. Between the trimmed V and J ends, which lost 4 bases and 0 bases, there was a span of 5 bases. Looked up from germline, CDR1 is GTSNPN and CDR2 is SVGIG (reference sequence). The CDR3 here is CAWTKSTDTQYF. The CDR3 DNA reads as TGTGCCTGGACCAAGAGCACAGATACGCAGTATTTT. Filled out from reference TRBV30 and TRBJ2-3, the complete variable domain reads SQTIHQWPATLVQPVGSPLSLECTVEGTSNPNLYWYRQAAGRGLQLLFYSVGIGQISSEVPQNLSASRPQDRQFILSSKKLLLSDSGFYLCAWTKSTDTQYFGPGTRLTVL.

This clonotype has just a few counts. The chain employs TRBV6-2 or TRBV6-3 and TRBJ2-1, with 12 bases fitting TRBD2. This CDR3 has 15 residues. V was pared by 5 bases and J by 12 bases, with 11 bases of the junction left unmatched. Germline V gene sequence: CDR1 MNHEY, CDR2 SVGEGT. CDR3 region: CASSVTSGGFGAQFF. CDR3 coding DNA: TGTGCCAGCAGTGTAACTAGCGGGGGGTTTGGGGCGCAGTTCTTC.

The J gene is TRBJ2-5, the V gene TRBV10-3, with a possible D match to TRBD2 (6 bases). Trimming left V 4 bases short and J 1 base short, with 10 bases between. The CDR3 is made up of 14 amino acids. Germline V CDR1 and CDR2: ENHRY, SYGVKD. The DNA for the CDR3 is TGTGCCATCAGTGCTCCGGGAGCCCAAGAGACCCAGTACTTC. Translated: CAISAPGAQETQYF.

In its sample, this clonotype was seen a few times. J is TRBJ1-6 and V is TRBV7-9; possible D gene TRBD1, 6 bases. The germline V gene has CDR1 SEHNR and CDR2 FQNEAQ (reference sequence). The CDR3 is made up of 16 amino acids. Deletions cut 4 bases from V and 8 bases from J, with 18 bases between. The CDR3 protein is CASSSLGGLGDSPLHF. As DNA, the CDR3 is TGTGCCAGCAGCTCTCTCGGGGGGCTGGGGGATTCACCCCTCCACTTT.

This clonotype has at least ten counts. The CDR3 DNA reads TGTGCCAGCAGCCAAGACGGCGGGGCTAGCACAGATACGCAGTATTTT. Translated: CASSQDGGASTDTQYF. The chain couples TRBV3-1 to TRBJ2-3; possibly TRBD2 for D (6 bases). The V gene's germline CDR1 is LGHDT and CDR2 YNNKEL (reference sequence). Trimming stripped 0 bases from V and 0 bases from J, with 10 bases between. The CDR3 runs 16 residues.

The rearrangement uses TRBV11-3 and TRBJ1-2; D might be TRBD1 (5 bases). The CDR3 is made up of 14 amino acids. V was clipped by 5 bases and J by 5 bases, with 15 bases between them. Per germline, CDR1 SGHNT and CDR2 YENEEA. The CDR3 sequence is CASSQAMTAYGYTF. Written as DNA, the CDR3 is TGTGCCAGCAGCCAGGCTATGACAGCTTATGGCTACACCTTC.